These 30 T cell receptor beta chains share one sample of origin, sequenced in a study of blood T cell repertoires in COVID-19. Repertoires were generated with immunoSEQ multiplex PCR, while TCRdb's copy carries only in-frame clones and drops some. The sample yields approximately 300,000 clones, about 90% seen once. Sequenced: peripheral blood. These receptors were obtained from a man in his late teens or twenties with active or convalescent COVID-19.

This sequence joins TRBV3-1 (or the pseudogene TRBV3-2) and TRBJ2-3, with TRBD1 as a possible D gene (6 bases). V was clipped by 4 bases and J by 0 bases, with 14 bases between them. This CDR3 is built from 16 residues. Germline CDR1 LGHDT, CDR2 YNNKEL (reference sequence). CDR3 nucleotides: TGTGCCAGCAGCCTAAGGACAGCTTCTAGCACAGATACGCAGTATTTT. Amino acids: CASSLRTASSTDTQYF.

The chain has TRBV6-6 and TRBJ2-7; tentative D call: TRBD2 (5 bases). Per germline, CDR1 MNHNY and CDR2 SVGAGI (reference sequence). The CDR3 runs 13 residues. V was cut by 4 bases and J by 3 bases, with 10 bases left in between. CDR3 sequence (DNA): TGTGCCAGCAGTTTTGCGGGCAACTACGAGCAGTACTTC. Translating it yields CASSFAGNYEQYF.

This chain connects TRBV6-5 to TRBJ1-6; D is unclear. CDR1 and CDR2 from the germline V gene are MNHEY and SVGAGI. V was pared by 0 bases and J by 11 bases, with 11 bases between. This CDR3 has 14 amino acids. CDR3 region: CASSYSRVGPPLHF. Written as DNA, the CDR3 is TGTGCCAGCAGTTACTCGAGGGTCGGGCCACCCCTCCACTTT.

The V gene is TRBV20-1, the J gene TRBJ1-5, with D uncertain. The V end lost 3 bases, the J end lost 4 bases, and 16 bases lay between the germline ends. The CDR3 totals 15 residues. Germline loops: CDR1 DFQATT, CDR2 SNEGSKA (reference sequence). The CDR3 reads CSASLGYRGNQPQHF. CDR3 sequence (DNA): TGCAGTGCTAGTCTTGGGTACCGGGGTAATCAGCCCCAGCATTTT.

This clone has only a few counts. CDR3 in DNA: TGTGCCAGCAGCGGACAACCTTCTGAGGAAAAACTGTTTTTT. It encodes CASSGQPSEEKLFF. The V and J genes are TRBV2 and TRBJ1-4; a possible D gene is TRBD1 (5 bases). The CDR3 runs to 14 residues. The germline CDR1 and CDR2 sequences are SNHLY and FYNNEI. V gave up 6 bases and J gave up 8 bases, with 16 bases separating them.

In DNA, the CDR3 is TGTGCCAGCAGTTTAAGTCGGTTACGGGTCACTGAAGCTTTCTTT. Translated, it gives CASSLSRLRVTEAFF. The chain recombines TRBV28 with TRBJ1-1; D gene ambiguous. Germline V gene sequence: CDR1 MDHEN, CDR2 SYDVKM. The CDR3 loop spans 15 amino acids. The V end was cut by 2 bases, the J end by 4 bases, with 14 bases between.

This clone appeared a single time. The V call is TRBV19, the J call TRBJ2-3; 12 bases are shared with TRBD2. Germline lookup yields CDR1 LNHDA and CDR2 SQIVND (reference sequence). This CDR3 spans 18 amino acids. V was clipped by 3 bases and J by 1 base; unmatched bases: 8. The CDR3 DNA follows: TGTGCCAGTAGTATGGAACTAGCGGGGGGTTCGGGCACAGATACGCAGTATTTT. This translates into CASSMELAGGSGTDTQYF.

The rearrangement joins TRBV6-1 to TRBJ2-7; D might be TRBD1 (6 bases). The CDR3 loop spans 15 amino acids. Trimming stripped 3 bases from V and 2 bases from J, with 14 bases between. In germline, CDR1 is MNHNS, CDR2 SASEGT. CDR3 loop: CASSDPRGSTYEQYF. Here the CDR3 DNA reads TGTGCCAGCAGTGACCCCAGGGGCTCAACCTACGAGCAGTACTTC.

The chain carries TRBV7-2 and TRBJ2-1, with TRBD1 matching over 8 bases. CDR1 SGHTA and CDR2 FQGNSA come from the germline V gene. Losses at the gene ends were 3 bases for V and 3 bases for J; bases not matched to a gene: 4. The CDR3 spans 15 residues. CDR3 coding DNA: TGTGCCAGCAGCTTGTCACAGGGGGGCTACAATGAGCAGTTCTTC. This sequence encodes CASSLSQGGYNEQFF.

The V gene is TRBV6-6, the J gene TRBJ1-1; D is unresolved. CDR1 MNHNY and CDR2 SVGAGI come from the germline V gene (reference sequence). The CDR3 length is 13 residues. V lost 8 bases and J lost 4, with 14 bases in between. CDR3 region: CASYMTGVTEAFF. CDR3 in DNA: TGTGCCAGCTATATGACCGGAGTCACTGAAGCTTTCTTT.

The rearrangement links TRBV7-9 to TRBJ2-6; tentatively, D is TRBD1 (6 bases). Trimming shortened V by 5 bases and J by 2 bases, and 10 bases separated the two germline ends. The CDR3 runs to 15 residues. Germline-derived CDR1 and CDR2 are SEHNR and FQNEAQ (reference sequence). The chain's CDR3 is CASSLTGPGANVLTF. The CDR3 DNA follows: TGTGCCAGCAGCCTAACAGGGCCTGGGGCCAACGTCCTGACTTTC.

The chain uses TRBV5-1 and TRBJ1-6, with TRBD1 matching 8 bases. This CDR3 is built from 16 residues. Germline V gives CDR1 SGHRS, CDR2 YFSETQ. Trimming removed 0 bases from V and 8 bases from J; junction bases left unmatched: 7. CDR3 coding DNA: TGCGCCAGCAGCTTGGGGGGAGGACAGGGCGATTCACCCCTCCACTTT. Translating gives CASSLGGGQGDSPLHF. The whole variable domain, remainder taken from reference TRBV5-1 and TRBJ1-6, is KAGVTQTPRYLIKTRGQQVTLSCSPISGHRSVSWYQQTPGQGLQFLFEYFSETQRNKGNFPGRFSGRQFSNSRSEMNVSTLELGDSALYLCASSLGGGQGDSPLHFGNGTRLTVT.

The chain links TRBV5-1 to TRBJ1-4; D possibly corresponds to TRBD1 (5 bases). Per germline, CDR1 SGHRS and CDR2 YFSETQ. The CDR3 contains 15 residues. V gave up 0 bases and J gave up 6 bases, with 12 bases separating them. The CDR3 reads CASSLASRVHEKLFF. The CDR3 DNA follows: TGCGCCAGCAGCTTGGCCTCCAGGGTGCATGAAAAACTGTTTTTT.

This chain joins TRBV5-1 and TRBJ2-2; 7 bases match TRBD2. V trimming: 5 bases; J trimming: 6 bases; junction bases outside the gene matches: 13. Germline loops: CDR1 SGHRS, CDR2 YFSETQ. CDR3 size: 16 residues. CDR3 sequence reads: CASRPPGLSSPGELFF. CDR3 nucleotides: TGCGCCAGCAGGCCACCGGGACTATCTTCTCCCGGGGAGCTGTTTTTT.

This clone was seen only a few times. The V call is TRBV7-9, the J call TRBJ1-3; weak D call: TRBD1 (5 bases). The CDR3 totals 15 residues. CDR1 and CDR2 from the germline V gene are SEHNR and FQNEAQ (reference sequence). V lost 3 bases, J lost 4 bases, and 13 bases lay in between. The CDR3 spells CASSFGGGRGNTIYF. CDR3 nucleotides: TGTGCCAGCAGCTTCGGGGGAGGGAGAGGAAACACCATATATTTT.

The chain has TRBV10-2 and TRBJ1-5, with 7 positions matching TRBD1. Germline CDR1 reads WSHSY; CDR2 reads SAAADI. The CDR3 consists of 16 residues. The junction had 5 bases not matched to a gene; V was cut back by 0 bases and J by 3 bases. The chain's CDR3 is CASSESGQVINQPQHF. CDR3 sequence (DNA): TGCGCCAGCAGTGAGTCAGGACAGGTTATCAATCAGCCCCAGCATTTT.

The rearrangement uses TRBV5-4 and TRBJ1-6; D uncertain. Germline V gives CDR1 SGHNT, CDR2 YYREEE (reference sequence). The CDR3 sequence is 14 residues long. V was trimmed by 1 base and J by 4 bases, leaving 6 bases between them. CDR3 in DNA: TGTGCCAGCAGCTTGAACACGTATAATTCACCCCTCCACTTT. Its translation is CASSLNTYNSPLHF.

The chain links TRBV2 to TRBJ2-3, with D possibly matching TRBD2 (6 bases). Germline loops: CDR1 SNHLY, CDR2 FYNNEI. CDR3 length: 16 residues. Trimming cost V 4 bases and J 3 bases, with 17 bases left between them. The chain's CDR3 is CASSARTTSSTDTQYF. DNA for the CDR3: TGTGCCAGCAGTGCCCGGACTACCTCGTCGACAGATACGCAGTATTTT.

The chain employs TRBV3-1 (or the pseudogene TRBV3-2) and TRBJ2-1, with 10 bases aligning to TRBD2. The germline CDR1 and CDR2 sequences are LGHDT and YNNKEL (reference sequence). J gave up 2 bases and V 6 bases, and 7 bases lay outside the gene matches. The CDR3 sequence is 16 residues long. The CDR3 DNA follows: TGTGCCAGCAGTCCGACTAGCGGGTTCCCCTACAATGAGCAGTTCTTC. Translation: CASSPTSGFPYNEQFF.

This chain connects TRBV19 to TRBJ1-6; D ambiguous. The CDR3 length is 14 residues. Germline V CDR1 and CDR2: LNHDA, SQIVND (reference sequence). V dropped 3 bases and J dropped 7 bases, with 10 bases sitting between them. The CDR3 coding sequence is TGTGCCAGTAGTATGCGAGGGCGCAATTCACCCCTCCACTTT. Protein product: CASSMRGRNSPLHF.

V usage is TRBV4-1 and J usage is TRBJ1-2, with TRBD1 matching 7 bases. The germline gives CDR1 MGHRA, CDR2 YSYEKL. The CDR3 length is 14 residues. With V trimmed by 4 bases and J by 6 bases, 8 bases remained unmatched. The CDR3 region is CASSLPGTANGYTF. The CDR3 bases are TGCGCCAGCAGCCTACCCGGGACAGCAAATGGCTACACCTTC.

In this sample, this clone turned up once. Other DNA sequences in this specimen translate into the identical CDR3. This chain links TRBV9 with TRBJ2-7; D is perhaps TRBD1 (5 bases). V lost 0 bases and J 2 bases, leaving 9 bases between the germline ends. Germline lookup yields CDR1 SGDLS and CDR2 YYNGEE. This CDR3 region has 14 residues. The CDR3 spells CASSVGQGAYEQYF. DNA for the CDR3: TGTGCCAGCAGCGTAGGGCAGGGCGCCTACGAGCAGTACTTC.

This clone is a singleton in its sample. This sequence joins TRBV19 and TRBJ1-1; D is unclear. This CDR3 has 12 amino acids. Trimming left V 9 bases short and J 0 bases short, with 8 bases between. The germline CDR1 and CDR2 sequences are LNHDA and SQIVND (reference sequence). This chain's CDR3 is CASRSVNTEAFF. CDR3 sequence (DNA): TGTGCCAGCCGCAGTGTGAACACTGAAGCTTTCTTT. Full variable domain (outside the CDR3, taken from reference TRBV19 and TRBJ1-1): DGGITQSPKYLFRKEGQNVTLSCEQNLNHDAMYWYRQDPGQGLRLIYYSQIVNDFQKGDIAEGYSVSREKKESFPLTVTSAQKNPTAFYLCASRSVNTEAFFGQGTRLTVV.

The rearrangement joins TRBV19 to TRBJ1-4; possibly TRBD1 for D (6 bases). The CDR3 spans 15 residues. The V gene lost 6 bases and the J gene lost 4 bases, with 15 bases spanning the gap. Germline V gene lookup returns CDR1 LNHDA and CDR2 SQIVND (reference sequence). In DNA form, the CDR3 reads TGTGCCAGTAGAAAAAACAGGGTCATTAATGAAAAACTGTTTTTT. This gives the protein CASRKNRVINEKLFF.

The count of this clone is one. This chain uses TRBV4-3 with TRBJ2-5; 11 nucleotides agree with TRBD2. The ends lost 5 bases at V and 5 bases at J; junction bases unmatched: 7. CDR3 length: 15 amino acids. Germline CDR1 is LGHNA and CDR2 is YSLEER. Here the CDR3 DNA reads TGCGCCAGCAGCTTCCTAGCGGGGGGCGGGGAGACCCAGTACTTC. This sequence encodes CASSFLAGGGETQYF.

This chain uses TRBV7-9 with TRBJ2-7; 9 bases line up with TRBD1. The CDR3 loop spans 17 amino acids. V lost 4 bases, J lost 2 bases, and 12 bases stayed unmatched. Germline V gives CDR1 SEHNR, CDR2 FQNEAQ (reference sequence). CDR3 nucleotide sequence: TGTGCCAGCAGCTCAGAAAGGGGACAGGGTGGGACCTACGAGCAGTACTTC. This gives the protein CASSSERGQGGTYEQYF. The whole variable domain, remainder taken from reference TRBV7-9 and TRBJ2-7, is DTGVSQNPRHKITKRGQNVTFRCDPISEHNRLYWYRQTLGQGPEFLTYFQNEAQLEKSRLLSDRFSAERPKGSFSTLEIQRTEQGDSAMYLCASSSERGQGGTYEQYFGPGTRLTVT.

The J gene is TRBJ2-7, the V gene TRBV27; TRBD2 agrees at 7 bases. The V gene's germline CDR1 is MNHEY and CDR2 SMNVEV (reference sequence). The V segment lost 5 bases and the J segment 0 bases; nucleotides outside the gene matches: 1. The CDR3 sequence is 13 residues long. CDR3 DNA: TGTGCCAGCAGTCAGCGGGGCTCCTACGAGCAGTACTTC. This translates into CASSQRGSYEQYF.

This rearrangement joins TRBV19 to TRBJ2-3; 7 nucleotides align to TRBD2. The CDR3 is 17 residues long. After removal of 0 bases from V and 2 bases from J, the junction contained 8 bases not matched to a gene. Germline V lookup: CDR1 LNHDA, CDR2 SQIVND (reference sequence). The CDR3 region is CASSIDLIAGDTDTQYF. CDR3 DNA sequence: TGTGCCAGTAGTATAGACCTTATAGCGGGTGACACAGATACGCAGTATTTT.

V gene TRBV28 combines with J gene TRBJ1-1, with TRBD1 as a possible D gene (6 bases). The CDR3 runs 14 residues. Per germline, CDR1 MDHEN and CDR2 SYDVKM. The ends were cut back, 2 bases at V and 10 bases at J, with 17 bases in the middle. CDR3 residues: CASSLTQQGSAAFF. CDR3 nucleotides: TGTGCCAGCAGTTTAACCCAACAGGGCTCGGCAGCTTTCTTT.

V gene TRBV5-6 combines with J gene TRBJ2-3, with TRBD2 matching 8 bases. The CDR3 totals 16 residues. Germline V gene lookup returns CDR1 SGHDT and CDR2 YYEEEE. V lost 4 bases, J lost 4 bases, and 11 bases stayed unmatched. CDR3: CASSVLSGGISDTQYF. As DNA, the CDR3 is TGTGCCAGCAGCGTGTTGAGCGGGGGTATTTCAGATACGCAGTATTTT. Full variable domain (rest looked up from reference TRBV5-6 and TRBJ2-3): DAGVTQSPTHLIKTRGQQVTLRCSPKSGHDTVSWYQQALGQGPQFIFQYYEEEERQRGNFPDRFSGHQFPNYSSELNVNALLLGDSALYLCASSVLSGGISDTQYFGPGTRLTVL.